What follows is one T cell receptor (beta chain) and its context. It lacks a known antigen. The sample holds no much larger clone one base away, and base qualities are not on file. The trial excluded patients who had a history of autoimmune disease or who were on systemic immunosuppression. Peripheral blood for TCR sequencing was drawn from every dose cohort at baseline, at cycle 4 day 1 and at cycle 7 day 1. Samples were obtained from an open-label, multicenter, first-in-human phase I dose-escalation trial of ivuxolimab. The trial enrolled adults with locally advanced or metastatic head and neck squamous cell, hepatocellular, melanoma or renal cell carcinoma. Before TCR sequencing, CD4+ T cells and CD8+ T cells from peripheral blood were sorted into separate populations. The entry originates in a study of OX40 agonist ivuxolimab in advanced cancers. For context, the study as a whole: The costimulatory receptor OX40 (CD134) was targeted by ivuxolimab, a fully human IgG2 agonistic monoclonal antibody. Intravenous ivuxolimab was administered to patients every 2 weeks at six dose levels: 0.01, 0.1, 0.3, 1.5, 3 and 10 mg/kg. Of the 50 or so patients in dose escalation, 19 had hepatocellular carcinoma, about 15 had melanoma, 9 had renal cell carcinoma and 9 had head and neck cancer. The dose-escalation cohort was about 83% male with a mean age of roughly 62 years, ranging from 23 to 79. Patients were allowed to have had prior anti-PD-1, anti-PD-L1 or anti-CTLA-4 therapy, and 30% to 50% of the dose-escalation patients had previously received checkpoint inhibitors. Partial responses occurred in three dose-escalation patients, of whom one had hepatocellular carcinoma and two had cutaneous melanoma. The point of sequencing TCRbeta in the periphery was to test whether ivuxolimab changed TCR sequence diversity and drove clonal T-cell expansion. The monotherapy dose-escalation portion (N of about 52 patients) of the phase I ivuxolimab trial is reported in the paper. General conclusions and limits of the study: Low levels of normalized T-cell clonal expansion were also seen in some nonresponding patients. At doses of 0.1 to 3.0 mg/kg, clonal expansion of both CD4+ and CD8+ T cells in blood was seen between baseline and week 6. After ivuxolimab, CD8+ T cells had more expanded clones than CD4+ T cells on average. The antigen specificity of the clonally expanded peripheral T cells was not determined. In the 0.1-3.0 mg/kg groups, partial responders were among the patients with the lowest normalized peripheral clonal expansion, particularly in CD8+ T cells.

From its cysteine to its phenylalanine, the CDR3 spans 15 amino acids. Only the CDR3 part of the read is kept: 45 bases, read in frame from the first base. Per the germline V gene, MNHEY is the CDR1 and SVGAGI is the CDR2. The junction shows trimming of 3 bases on V and 2 bases on J, plus 10 bases between the germline ends. For sequencing of the TCRbeta CDR3 region, genomic DNA was extracted from the sorted cells. The immunoSEQ Assay was used to sequence the TCRbeta CDR3 regions. The table was pulled from immuneACCESS by TCRdb, which kept in-frame rearrangements only. Such tables lose some clones; where checked, under half of the loss comes from unresolved V genes, and the rest has no known cause. This sample gives roughly 26,000 clones in total; roughly 89% of them show up just once. The top ten hold just under 20% of the sample.

This specimen was CD4+ or CD8+ T cells sorted from blood, taken in a trial of the OX40 agonist ivuxolimab. This TCR derives from an adult with an advanced solid tumor such as melanoma, head and neck, liver or kidney cancer. The rearranged segments are TRBV6-5 and TRBJ2-2, with the D gene uncertain. The DNA reads as follows: TGTGCCAGCAGTTATTTGGCGGCCAACACCGGGGAGCTGTTTTTT. Its translation is CASSYLAANTGELFF.